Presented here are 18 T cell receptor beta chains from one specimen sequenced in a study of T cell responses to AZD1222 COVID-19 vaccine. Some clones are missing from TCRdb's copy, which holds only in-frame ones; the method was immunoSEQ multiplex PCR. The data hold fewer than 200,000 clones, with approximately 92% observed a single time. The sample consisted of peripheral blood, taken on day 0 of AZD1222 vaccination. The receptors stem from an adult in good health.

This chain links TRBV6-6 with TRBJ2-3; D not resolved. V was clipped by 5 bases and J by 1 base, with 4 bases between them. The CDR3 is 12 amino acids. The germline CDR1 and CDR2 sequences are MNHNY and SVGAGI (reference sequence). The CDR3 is CASSLGTDTQYF. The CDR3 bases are TGTGCCAGCAGTCTTGGCACAGATACGCAGTATTTT.

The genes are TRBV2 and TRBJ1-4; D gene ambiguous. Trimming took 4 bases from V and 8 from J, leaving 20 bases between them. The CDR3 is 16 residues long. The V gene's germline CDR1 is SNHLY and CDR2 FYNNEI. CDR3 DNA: TGTGCCAGCAGTGGGGCGGGGAAGCACCGAGGGGAAAAACTGTTTTTT. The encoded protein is CASSGAGKHRGEKLFF.

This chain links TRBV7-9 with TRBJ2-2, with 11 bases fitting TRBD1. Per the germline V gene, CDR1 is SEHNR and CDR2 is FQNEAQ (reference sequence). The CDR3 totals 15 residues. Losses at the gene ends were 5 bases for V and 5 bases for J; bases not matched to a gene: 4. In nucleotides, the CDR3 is TGTGCCAGCAGCCCGGACAGGGGGCAGACCGGGGAGCTGTTTTTT. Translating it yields CASSPDRGQTGELFF.

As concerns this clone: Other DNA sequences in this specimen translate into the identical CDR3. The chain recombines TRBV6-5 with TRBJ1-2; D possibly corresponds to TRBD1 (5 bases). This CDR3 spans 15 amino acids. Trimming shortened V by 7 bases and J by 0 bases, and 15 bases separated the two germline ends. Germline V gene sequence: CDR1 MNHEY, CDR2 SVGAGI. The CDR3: CASTPSGLANYGYTF. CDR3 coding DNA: TGTGCCAGCACCCCCTCAGGGTTGGCTAACTATGGCTACACCTTC.

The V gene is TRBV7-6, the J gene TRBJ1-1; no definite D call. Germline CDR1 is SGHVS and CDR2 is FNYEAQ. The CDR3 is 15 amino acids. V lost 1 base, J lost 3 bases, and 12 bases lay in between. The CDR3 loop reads CASSLVVTTDTEAFF. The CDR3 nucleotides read TGTGCCAGCAGCTTAGTCGTGACAACGGACACTGAAGCTTTCTTT.

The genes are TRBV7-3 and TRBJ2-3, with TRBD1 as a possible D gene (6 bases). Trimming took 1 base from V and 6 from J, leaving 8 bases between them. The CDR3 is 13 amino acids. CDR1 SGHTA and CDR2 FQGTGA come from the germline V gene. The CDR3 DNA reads TGTGCCAGCAGCTTAAGGGGGCCTGATACGCAGTATTTT. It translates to CASSLRGPDTQYF.

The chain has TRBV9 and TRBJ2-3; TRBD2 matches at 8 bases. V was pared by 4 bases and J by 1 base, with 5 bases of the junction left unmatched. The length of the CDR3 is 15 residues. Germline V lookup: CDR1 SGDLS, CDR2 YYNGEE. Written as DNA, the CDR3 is TGTGCCAGCAGCCCAATCGGGGGGGGCACAGATACGCAGTATTTT. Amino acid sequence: CASSPIGGGTDTQYF.

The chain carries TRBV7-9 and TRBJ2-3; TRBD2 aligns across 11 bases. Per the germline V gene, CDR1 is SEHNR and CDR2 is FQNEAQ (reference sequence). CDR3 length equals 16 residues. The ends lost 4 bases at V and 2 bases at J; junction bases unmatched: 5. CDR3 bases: TGTGCCAGCAGCTCGGGGACTAGCGGTTACACAGATACGCAGTATTTT. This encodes CASSSGTSGYTDTQYF.

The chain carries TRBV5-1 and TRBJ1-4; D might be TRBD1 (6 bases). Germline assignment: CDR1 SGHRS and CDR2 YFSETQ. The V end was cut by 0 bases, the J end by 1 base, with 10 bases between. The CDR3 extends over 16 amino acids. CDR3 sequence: CASSLEPGVTNEKLFF. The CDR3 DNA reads TGCGCCAGCAGCTTGGAGCCAGGGGTAACTAATGAAAAACTGTTTTTT.

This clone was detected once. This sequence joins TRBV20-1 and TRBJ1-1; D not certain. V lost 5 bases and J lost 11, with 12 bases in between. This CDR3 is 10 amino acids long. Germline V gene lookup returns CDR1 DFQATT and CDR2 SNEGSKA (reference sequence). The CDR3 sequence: CSAARVRAFF. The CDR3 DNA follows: TGCAGTGCTGCGAGGGTGAGGGCTTTCTTT.

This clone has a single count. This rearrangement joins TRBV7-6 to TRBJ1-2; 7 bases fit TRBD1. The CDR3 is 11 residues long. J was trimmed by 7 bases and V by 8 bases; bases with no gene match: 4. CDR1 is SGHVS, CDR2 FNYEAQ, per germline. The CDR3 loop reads CASRRTGGYTF. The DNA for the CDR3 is TGTGCCAGCCGGAGGACAGGTGGCTACACCTTC.

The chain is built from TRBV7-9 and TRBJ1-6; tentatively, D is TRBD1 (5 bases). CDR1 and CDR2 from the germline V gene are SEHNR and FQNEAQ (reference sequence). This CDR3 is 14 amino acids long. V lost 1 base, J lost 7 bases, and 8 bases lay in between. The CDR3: CASSLEGANSPLHF. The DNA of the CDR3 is TGTGCCAGCAGCTTAGAAGGGGCCAATTCACCCCTCCACTTT.

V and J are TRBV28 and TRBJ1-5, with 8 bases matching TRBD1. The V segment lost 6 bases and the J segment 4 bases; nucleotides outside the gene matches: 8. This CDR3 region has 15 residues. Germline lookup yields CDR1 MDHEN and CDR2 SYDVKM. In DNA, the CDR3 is TGTGCCAGCAGATCCGGGACAGGCAATAATCAGCCCCAGCATTTT. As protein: CASRSGTGNNQPQHF.

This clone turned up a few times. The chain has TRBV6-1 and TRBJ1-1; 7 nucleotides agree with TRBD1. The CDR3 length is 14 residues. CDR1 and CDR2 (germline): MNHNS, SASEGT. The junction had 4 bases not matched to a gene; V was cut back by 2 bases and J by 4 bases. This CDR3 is CASSEPGQSTEAFF. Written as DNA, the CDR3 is TGTGCCAGCAGTGAACCGGGACAGTCCACTGAAGCTTTCTTT.

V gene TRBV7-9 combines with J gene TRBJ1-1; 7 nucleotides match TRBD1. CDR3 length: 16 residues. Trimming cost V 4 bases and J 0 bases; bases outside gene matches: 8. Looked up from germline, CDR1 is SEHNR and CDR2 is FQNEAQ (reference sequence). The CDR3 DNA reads TGTGCCAGCAGCTCCATGGCCGGGACAGTGAACACTGAAGCTTTCTTT. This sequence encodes CASSSMAGTVNTEAFF. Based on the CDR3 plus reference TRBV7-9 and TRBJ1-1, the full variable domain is DTGVSQNPRHKITKRGQNVTFRCDPISEHNRLYWYRQTLGQGPEFLTYFQNEAQLEKSRLLSDRFSAERPKGSFSTLEIQRTEQGDSAMYLCASSSMAGTVNTEAFFGQGTRLTVV.

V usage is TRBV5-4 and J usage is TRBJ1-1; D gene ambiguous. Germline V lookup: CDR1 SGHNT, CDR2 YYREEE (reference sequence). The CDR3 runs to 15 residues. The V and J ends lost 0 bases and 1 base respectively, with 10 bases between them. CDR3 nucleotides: TGTGCCAGCAGCTTGGACTTTACCCCGAACACTGAAGCTTTCTTT. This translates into CASSLDFTPNTEAFF.

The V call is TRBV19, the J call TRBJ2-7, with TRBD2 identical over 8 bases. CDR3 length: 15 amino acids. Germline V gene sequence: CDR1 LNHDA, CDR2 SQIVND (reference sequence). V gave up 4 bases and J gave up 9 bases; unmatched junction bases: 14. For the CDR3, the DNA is TGTGCCAGTAGTAGCGGGGGGCCCTACCTTCGACTGCAGTACTTC. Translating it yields CASSSGGPYLRLQYF.

As DNA, the CDR3 is TGTGCCAGCAGCTACTCCGGCCCCGCGGAAGCTGAAGCTTTCTTT. Translated, it gives CASSYSGPAEAEAFF. V gene TRBV7-9 combines with J gene TRBJ1-1, with D hard to call. The CDR3 consists of 15 residues. Per germline, CDR1 SEHNR and CDR2 FQNEAQ (reference sequence). The germline V and J ends were trimmed by 4 bases and 6 bases, with 18 bases remaining between them.